The 7 T cell receptor beta chains reported below all come from one sample, sequenced in a study of blood T cell repertoires in COVID-19. The table came from immunoSEQ multiplex PCR; TCRdb's copy has only in-frame clones and leaves some out. The data show about 220,000 clones, 83% seen once. The source material was peripheral blood. The receptors were sampled from a middle-aged woman with active or convalescent COVID-19.

The chain links TRBV11-2 to TRBJ1-2; 7 positions agree with TRBD1. Germline-derived CDR1 and CDR2 are SGHAT and FQNNGV. The CDR3 contains 13 residues. V gave up 3 bases and J gave up 4 bases; unmatched junction bases: 2. CDR3 amino acids: CASSFGQVYGYTF. The DNA of the CDR3 is TGTGCCAGCAGCTTCGGACAGGTCTATGGCTACACCTTC.

The genes are TRBV9 and TRBJ2-3, with D perhaps TRBD1 (5 bases). Germline CDR1 reads SGDLS; CDR2 reads YYNGEE. Between the trimmed V and J ends, which lost 4 bases and 6 bases, there was a span of 21 bases. This CDR3 comprises 16 residues. The DNA of the CDR3 is TGTGCCAGCAGCAATCCCGGACATAGGGCCACCGATACGCAGTATTTT. Its translation: CASSNPGHRATDTQYF.

This clone was detected only once. This chain joins TRBV6-2 or TRBV6-3 and TRBJ2-7, with 9 bases fitting TRBD1. Germline V CDR1 and CDR2: MNHEY, SVGEGT. V lost 0 bases, J lost 4 bases, and 7 bases stayed unmatched. The CDR3 loop spans 16 amino acids. The CDR3 loop is CASSYSRQQGAYEQYF. In DNA form, the CDR3 reads TGTGCCAGCAGTTACTCGAGGCAACAGGGGGCTTACGAGCAGTACTTC.

This clone was seen only a few times. This specimen includes other DNA sequences encoding the same CDR3. The gene calls are TRBV5-1 and TRBJ2-1; 11 positions match TRBD2. V was pared by 4 bases and J by 3 bases, with 3 bases of the junction left unmatched. Germline lookup yields CDR1 SGHRS and CDR2 YFSETQ. The CDR3 consists of 15 residues. The CDR3 spells CASSPGTSGYNEQFF. The CDR3 nucleotides read TGCGCCAGCAGCCCCGGGACTAGCGGCTACAATGAGCAGTTCTTC.

This sequence joins TRBV4-2 and TRBJ1-1; 8 bases are a match to TRBD1. V shed 0 bases and J 1 base; nucleotides not matched to a gene: 7. The CDR3 sequence is 17 residues long. Germline loops: CDR1 LGHNA, CDR2 YNFKEQ. In DNA form, the CDR3 reads TGTGCCAGCAGCCAAGATAGGGGAGACAGGGGGAACACTGAAGCTTTCTTT. Translated: CASSQDRGDRGNTEAFF.

The chain joins TRBV7-8 to TRBJ1-1; D gene unclear. The CDR3 covers 14 residues. With 2 bases removed from V and 1 base from J, the gap between germline ends came to 8 bases. Germline CDR1 SGHVS, CDR2 FQNEAQ. The CDR3 spells CASSLTAGNTEAFF. CDR3 coding DNA: TGTGCCAGCAGCTTAACCGCAGGGAACACTGAAGCTTTCTTT.

This sequence joins TRBV10-3 and TRBJ1-6, with 11 positions matching TRBD1. The CDR3 runs to 14 residues. V shed 7 bases and J 14 bases; nucleotides not matched to a gene: 10. Looked up from germline, CDR1 is ENHRY and CDR2 is SYGVKD. CDR3 DNA sequence: TGTGCCATCAACGGACAGGGGGCGACCGCGGCCCTCCACTTT. The encoded protein is CAINGQGATAALHF.